This TCR beta chain was found in a study of cytomegalovirus exposure and HLA in healthy donors listed by TCRdb under 2017. Some background on the complete study: According to an earlier analysis of a few hundred of the donors, roughly 180 million T cells yielded 120 million or so unique TCR beta sequences and less than 300 Gb of sequence data. About 300 gigabases of sequencing data and some 85 million unique TCR sequences were included in an early release covering over 600 HLA-typed donors. Among the roughly 400 genotyped donors, roughly 80% belonged to the genetic ancestry cluster associated with self-reported Caucasian donors. The study aimed to test whether cataloging public T cell receptors could reveal signatures of past pathogen exposure. The T cell repertoires of around 670 subjects were profiled by immunosequencing and related to cytomegalovirus serostatus. Besides the first cohort of hundreds of subjects, a separate validation cohort made up of over 100 different subjects was used. The study combined high-throughput TCR immunosequencing, statistical association of individual TCRs with disease status, and machine learning to predict cytomegalovirus infection status. To study patterns of TCR occurrence, a later analysis re-analyzed previously published TCR beta repertoires from 666 donors and added high-resolution HLA genotyping. The later analysis used no new phenotypic data to find candidate immune exposures, relying instead on TCR beta sequences and their occurrence across donors. An earlier analysis of some 600 of the donors applied high-throughput TCR beta sequencing to assess whether each TCR beta V gene segment acted as functional or pseudogenic. Alongside the repertoire data, information on donor age, sex, ethnicity and CMV serostatus was compiled. Genome-wide SNP genotypes for about 65% of the roughly 670 donors were used in a later genetic analysis, which treated that subset as a discovery cohort. Every discovery cohort repertoire had been produced on one sequencing platform. HLA typing included class I and class II loci at four-digit resolution. Typing coverage differed by locus: A, B, C, DRB1 and DQB1 were typed in about 620-640 donors, DQA1 in approximately 520, DPA1 in some 610, and DPB1 in just under 490. Because of strong linkage in the cohort, roughly five DR-DQ haplotypes were treated as single units for association and clustering. On average, about 240,000 unique TCR beta nucleotide sequences were sequenced per donor among about 400 genotyped donors of the cohort, with around 19% of those sequences being non-productive.

Details on this clone: Its antigen target is currently unknown. No base qualities exist here, and no much larger clone lies one base off it.

General study outcomes and caveats: When HLA alleles, especially DR and DQ, strongly co-occurred, attributing TCR associations to individual alleles was difficult. Several of the top co-occurrence clusters appeared to be linked to parvovirus B19, influenza, CMV and Epstein-Barr virus, according to a later analysis. A total of about 150 TCR beta chains were listed by the study as associated with cytomegalovirus. Sequencing depth was assumed to be roughly uniform across donors in the presence/absence analyses, though that assumption may not hold. Most CMV-associated TCR beta chains appeared to be HLA-restricted in a later analysis, and the HLA associations seemed to be driven largely by CMV exposure. In vitro tests confirmed that a few of the cytomegalovirus-associated TCR beta chains recognize cytomegalovirus antigens. Most TCR sequences were seen in very few donors, while some public TCRs were found in many individuals. The authors suggested that the approach could potentially be extended to other disease states and immunological phenotypes. Because HLA typing was missing for some donors at each locus, association tests included only the typed subset. A cluster of highly shared sequence variants was judged likely to represent a technical artifact of the sequencing pipeline. A later analysis found that TCR association rates varied across HLA loci, with DRB1 alleles showing the most associated TCRs and HLA-C alleles the fewest. In an earlier analysis of 500 to 650 of the donors, most TCR beta V segments appeared in productive rearrangements about 87% or about 30% of the time, broadly matching IMGT annotations. In a later genetic analysis, fewer N-insertions in productive TCRs were reported among donors in an Asian-associated ancestry cluster than the 666-donor mean. In this cohort, only TCR beta chains were sequenced, and detectable features were limited by the absence of alpha or paired-chain data. Cytomegalovirus status was reported to be diagnosed by the classifier with high specificity and sensitivity in both the original and validation cohorts. A later analysis found that HLA-associated TCR beta chains were more clonally expanded and had lower generation probabilities than equally common non-associated chains. Correlated functional status among segregating V segments might reflect linkage disequilibrium, but an unknown experimental factor could not be ruled out. Specific HLA alleles were associated with 15,000 to 20,000 TCR beta sequences at a false discovery rate of 0.05 in a later analysis. Because counts were too low, approximately 18 rarely observed V segments, including chromosome 9 orphons, were excluded from the earlier analysis of some 540 of the donors. A further reported finding was that TCR beta sequences accurately predicted the HLA-A and HLA-B alleles for most subjects in the first cohort. For the cohort, immune exposure information was limited to CMV serostatus. An association between a missense DCLRE1C variant and V-gene and J-gene trimming of TCR beta chains was found in a later genetic analysis and replicated in an independent cohort.

The cohort was made up of hundreds of healthy bone marrow donors. At the time of sampling, every cohort member was nominally healthy, though immune exposures that went unrecorded were likely present. The donor tested CMV seronegative and was one of the 352 seronegative cohort members. A peripheral blood sample was provided by each donor, and peripheral blood mononuclear cells were used for TCR beta sequencing. The Qiagen DNeasy Blood Extraction Kit was used to extract genomic DNA from the blood cell samples. Library generation was performed with the immunoSEQ multiplex PCR assay. The multiplex PCR relied on a mix of 60 forward primers for TCR Vbeta segments and 13 reverse primers for TCR Jbeta segments. The CDR3 region of rearranged TCR beta genes was amplified from genomic DNA by a multiplex PCR assay. The Illumina HiSeq System was used to sequence the amplified TCR beta libraries as 87-base-pair reads. The original pipeline was this. A later analysis tallied approximately 87 million unique TCR beta chains across the 700 or so repertoires, and 10 million to 11 million of those chains were shared by two or more donors. Raw reads were error-corrected and collapsed into unique sequences by a nearest-neighbor algorithm in which closely related sequences were merged to remove PCR and sequencing errors. CDR3 sequences were aligned to IMGT reference sequences to assign V, D and J gene segments. Each retained sequence needed at least a six-nucleotide match to both a V gene segment and a J gene segment. A rearrangement was called productive if the CDR3 had no stop codons and remained in frame with V and J, and every other rearrangement was called non-productive. CDR3 was defined according to IMGT convention as the region running from the second conserved V-encoded cysteine to the conserved J-encoded phenylalanine. The earlier analysis of more than 450 of the donors excluded sequences that lacked an unambiguous match to a single V gene segment. In an earlier analysis of 587 of the donors, V segments were called functional above 56.7% productive rearrangements and were called segregating when the between-donor standard deviation exceeded 5%. To diagnose cytomegalovirus status from the catalog of TCR beta chain sequences, a statistical classification framework was built. V and J gene assignment, in a later analysis, came from comparing TCR nucleotide sequences with IMGT/GENE-DB human TR gene sequences. Using the TCRdist pipeline, a later analysis assigned CDR3 sequences along with most-parsimonious VDJ recombination scenarios. In a later analysis, each TCR beta chain was defined by its CDR3 amino acid sequence together with its V-gene family, and reads without a unique V-gene family were excluded. In a later analysis, around 600 highly shared, low-generation-probability nucleotide sequences were removed to address suspected cross-contamination and a sequencing artifact. For each public chain, a later analysis derived a clonal expansion index from normalized ranks of inferred template counts within each repertoire. In a later analysis, generation probabilities were computed using a VDJ recombination model fitted to out-of-frame rearrangements, and the results were checked against IGoR. Hypergeometric tests were used in a later analysis to score TCR-TCR, TCR-HLA and TCR-CMV co-occurrence, with a repertoire-size bias correction applied to the TCR pairs. A later analysis estimated false discovery rates by permuting HLA or CMV assignments 20 times. In a later analysis, co-occurring TCRs were grouped using DBSCAN, and TCRdist sequence similarity was added for clustering within HLA-allele-positive subsets. Repertoires with fewer than 30,000 or more than 120,000 public chains, plus five repertoires with anomalous nucleotide sharing, were excluded from co-occurrence clustering. TCRdb limited this immuneACCESS table to in-frame rearrangements with V and J called. A share of clones is missing; checked studies link under half to unresolved V genes, and the rest is unexplained. The V and J calls and clone size were taken over from that table, and D and trimming were inferred from the DNA. The sample data list some 150,000 clones, and 70% to 85% of these were observed just once. 1.9% of the sample is taken by the ten largest.

Material: PBMCs. This receptor was identified in a woman aged 40-49 years in good health and CMV-seronegative.

The CDR3 loop reads CASSLGNTGATEAFF. The nucleotides read TGCGCCAGCAGCTTGGGGAATACAGGGGCCACTGAAGCTTTCTTT. Recombination joined TRBV5-1 with TRBJ1-1, and 7 junction bases match TRBD1. The CDR3, cysteine through phenylalanine, is 15 amino acids long. The only DNA kept is the CDR3, 45 bases in frame from the first base. The germline V gene encodes CDR1 SGHRS and CDR2 YFSETQ. Unmatched junction bases come to 6, with V trimmed by 0 bases and J by 4 bases. This CDR3, with the reference TRBV5-1 and TRBJ1-1 proteins standing in past its ends, gives the full variable domain KAGVTQTPRYLIKTRGQQVTLSCSPISGHRSVSWYQQTPGQGLQFLFEYFSETQRNKGNFPGRFSGRQFSNSRSEMNVSTLELGDSALYLCASSLGNTGATEAFFGQGTRLTVV.